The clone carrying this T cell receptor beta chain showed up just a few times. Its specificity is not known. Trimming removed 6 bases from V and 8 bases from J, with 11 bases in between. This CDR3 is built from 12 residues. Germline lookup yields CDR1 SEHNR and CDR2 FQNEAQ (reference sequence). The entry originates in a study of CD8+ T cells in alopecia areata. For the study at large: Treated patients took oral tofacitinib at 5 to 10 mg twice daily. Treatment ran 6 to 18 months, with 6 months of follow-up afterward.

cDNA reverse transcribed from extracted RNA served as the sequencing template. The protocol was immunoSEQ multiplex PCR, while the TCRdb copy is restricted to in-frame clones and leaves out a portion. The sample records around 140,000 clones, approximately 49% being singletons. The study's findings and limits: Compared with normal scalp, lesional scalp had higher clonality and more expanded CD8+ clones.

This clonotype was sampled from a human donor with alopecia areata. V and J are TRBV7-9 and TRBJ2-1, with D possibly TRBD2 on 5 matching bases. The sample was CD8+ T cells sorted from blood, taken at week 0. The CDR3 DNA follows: TGTGCCAGCAGACCTGGACTCGATGAGCAGTTCTTC. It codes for CASRPGLDEQFF.